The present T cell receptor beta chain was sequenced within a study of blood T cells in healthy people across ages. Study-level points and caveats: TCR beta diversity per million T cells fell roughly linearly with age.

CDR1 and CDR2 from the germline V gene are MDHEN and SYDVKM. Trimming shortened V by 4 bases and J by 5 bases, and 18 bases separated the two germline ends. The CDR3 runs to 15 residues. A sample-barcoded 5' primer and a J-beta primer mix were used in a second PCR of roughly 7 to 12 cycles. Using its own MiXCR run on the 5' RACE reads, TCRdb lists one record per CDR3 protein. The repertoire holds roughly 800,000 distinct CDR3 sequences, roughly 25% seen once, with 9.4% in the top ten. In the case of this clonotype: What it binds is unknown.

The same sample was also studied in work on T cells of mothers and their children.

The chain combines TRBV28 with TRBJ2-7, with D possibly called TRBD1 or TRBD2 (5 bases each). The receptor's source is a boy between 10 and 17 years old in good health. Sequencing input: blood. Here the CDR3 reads CASSWGRTSGNEQYF. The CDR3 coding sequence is TGTGCCAGCAGTTGGGGTAGGACATCGGGGAACGAGCAGTACTTC. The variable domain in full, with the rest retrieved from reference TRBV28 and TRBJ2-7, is DVKVTQSSRYLVKRTGEKVFLECVQDMDHENMFWYRQDPGLGLRLIYFSYDVKMKEKGDIPEGYSVSREKKERFSLILESASTNQTSMYLCASSWGRTSGNEQYFGPGTRLTVT.